The 31 T cell receptor beta chains in this list originate from one sample, sequenced in a study of blood T cell repertoires in COVID-19. The table came from immunoSEQ multiplex PCR; TCRdb's copy has only in-frame clones and leaves some out. The repertoire includes about 150,000 clones, roughly 84% of them detected once, and roughly 5.7% sits in the top ten. The specimen sequenced was PBMCs or T cells enriched from blood (not recorded which). Source of these receptors: a woman between 50 and 59 years old who had been exposed to COVID-19.

V and J are TRBV5-6 and TRBJ1-2, with D perhaps matching TRBD1 (5 bases). The CDR3 is made up of 15 amino acids. Trimming removed 0 bases from V and 3 bases from J, with 12 bases in between. In germline, CDR1 is SGHDT, CDR2 YYEEEE. CDR3 residues: CASSLAQGSHYGYTF. The CDR3 DNA sequence: TGTGCCAGCAGCTTGGCGCAGGGTTCCCACTATGGCTACACCTTC.

V gene TRBV7-6 combines with J gene TRBJ2-6, with 11 bases aligning to TRBD2. Looked up from germline, CDR1 is SGHVS and CDR2 is FNYEAQ. Trimming removed 2 bases from V and 0 bases from J; junction bases left unmatched: 6. The CDR3 sequence is 19 residues long. The CDR3 DNA reads as TGTGCCAGCAGCTTACAACTAGCGGGAGACCTCTCTGGGGCCAACGTCCTGACTTTC. This gives the protein CASSLQLAGDLSGANVLTF.

This chain joins TRBV7-6 and TRBJ1-4; 7 bases align to TRBD1. Trimming took 6 bases from V and 5 from J; bases not matched to a gene: 9. The germline V gene encodes CDR1 SGHVS and CDR2 FNYEAQ. The CDR3 runs to 15 residues. The CDR3 DNA follows: TGTGCCAGCAGACCTCGGACAGGCCAAAATGAAAAACTGTTTTTT. Protein product: CASRPRTGQNEKLFF. The complete variable domain, with remaining parts taken from reference TRBV7-6 and TRBJ1-4, reads GAGVSQSPRYKVTKRGQDVALRCDPISGHVSLYWYRQALGQGPEFLTYFNYEAQQDKSGLPNDRFSAERPEGSISTLTIQRTEQRDSAMYRCASRPRTGQNEKLFFGSGTQLSVL.

The table lists this clone with a count of one. The chain links TRBV6-2 or TRBV6-3 to TRBJ1-3, with 7 bases matching TRBD1. The junction had 6 bases not matched to a gene; V was cut back by 2 bases and J by 2 bases. The CDR3 length is 16 residues. Germline V gene data show CDR1 as MNHEY and CDR2 as SVGEGT. The CDR3 loop is CASSYPRGLTGNTIYF. The CDR3 DNA reads TGTGCCAGCAGTTACCCGAGGGGGCTCACTGGAAACACCATATATTTT.

This rearrangement joins TRBV4-1 to TRBJ1-2, with 7 bases matching TRBD1. CDR1 MGHRA and CDR2 YSYEKL come from the germline V gene. V lost 4 bases and J lost 0; bases outside the gene matches: 5. This CDR3 is built from 15 residues. DNA of the CDR3: TGCGCCAGCAGCCTAGGGACAGACTCTAACTATGGCTACACCTTC. This encodes CASSLGTDSNYGYTF.

This chain connects TRBV28 to TRBJ1-2; weak D call: TRBD1 (5 bases). V shed 5 bases and J shed 1 base, with 17 bases lying between them. Germline CDR1 and CDR2: MDHEN and SYDVKM. This CDR3 has 16 residues. The CDR3 spells CASSTFTPDSNYGYTF. CDR3 in DNA: TGTGCCAGCAGTACTTTCACACCCGACAGTAACTATGGCTACACCTTC.

This sequence joins TRBV9 and TRBJ2-5; perhaps TRBD2 as D (5 bases). Per the germline V gene, CDR1 is SGDLS and CDR2 is YYNGEE. V lost 0 bases and J lost 8, with 17 bases in between. There are 15 residues in the CDR3. CDR3 residues: CASSVGFGNRGTQYF. CDR3 nucleotides: TGTGCCAGCAGCGTAGGCTTCGGCAACCGGGGAACCCAGTACTTC.

V and J are TRBV9 and TRBJ2-7, with a tentative D call TRBD1 (6 bases). The V and J ends lost 4 bases and 0 bases respectively, with 11 bases between them. This CDR3 is 14 amino acids long. The germline V gene has CDR1 SGDLS and CDR2 YYNGEE. This chain's CDR3 is CASSPRDISYEQYF. The CDR3 coding sequence is TGTGCCAGCAGCCCCCGGGACATCTCCTACGAGCAGTACTTC.

This clone appeared a single time. The genes are TRBV9 and TRBJ2-5, with TRBD2 matching 13 bases. This CDR3 comprises 14 residues. With V trimmed by 3 bases and J by 7 bases, 3 bases remained unmatched. CDR1 and CDR2 (germline): SGDLS, YYNGEE. CDR3 coding DNA: TGTGCCAGCAGCGCCGGGACTAGCGGGGTGACCCAGTACTTC. This sequence encodes CASSAGTSGVTQYF.

The rearrangement uses TRBV7-9 and TRBJ1-1; 8 bases map to TRBD1. This CDR3 contains 13 residues. Germline CDR1 SEHNR, CDR2 FQNEAQ (reference sequence). V lost 5 bases, J lost 7 bases, and 6 bases stayed unmatched. The CDR3 region is CASSTGGVIEAFF. In nucleotides, the CDR3 is TGTGCCAGCAGCACAGGGGGGGTTATTGAAGCTTTCTTT.

CDR3 in amino acids: CATSDSAGRGQDEQFF. In DNA, the CDR3 is TGTGCCACCAGTGATTCTGCGGGCAGGGGACAGGATGAGCAGTTCTTC. The chain carries TRBV24-1 and TRBJ2-1; 8 bases match TRBD1. V dropped 2 bases and J dropped 8; count of bases not matched to a gene: 10. Germline V CDR1 and CDR2: KGHDR, SFDVKD. CDR3 length: 16 residues.

The rearrangement joins TRBV5-8 to TRBJ1-2; 8 nucleotides match TRBD1. Looked up from germline, CDR1 is SGHTS and CDR2 is YDEGEE. After removal of 5 bases from V and 0 bases from J, the junction contained 3 bases not matched to a gene. The CDR3 totals 14 residues. CDR3 sequence reads: CASRRQGTNYGYTF. In DNA, the CDR3 is TGTGCCAGCAGGAGACAGGGGACTAACTATGGCTACACCTTC.

The chain links TRBV6-5 to TRBJ2-1; tentative D call: TRBD2 (5 bases). Germline V lookup: CDR1 MNHEY, CDR2 SVGAGI. V was cut by 6 bases and J by 5 bases, with 11 bases left in between. This CDR3 has 13 residues. Written as DNA, the CDR3 is TGTGCCAGCAGAGGAGCGGCGAACAATGAGCAGTTCTTC. Protein sequence: CASRGAANNEQFF.

The V gene is TRBV2, the J gene TRBJ2-7; tentative D call: TRBD2 (5 bases). Germline-derived CDR1 and CDR2 are SNHLY and FYNNEI. The CDR3 covers 14 residues. Trimming took 1 base from V and 4 from J, leaving 11 bases between them. In nucleotides, the CDR3 is TGTGCCAGCAGTGAAGGAGGAGGCTTATACGAGCAGTACTTC. Translated, it gives CASSEGGGLYEQYF.

This clone has just a few counts. The chain couples TRBV12-3 or TRBV12-4 to TRBJ2-5, with D unresolved. There are 11 residues in the CDR3. V was cut by 5 bases and J by 4 bases, with 5 bases left in between. CDR3 in amino acids: CASSGGETQYF. The CDR3 DNA reads TGTGCCAGCAGTGGCGGAGAGACCCAGTACTTC.

This chain uses TRBV6-5 with TRBJ1-6; the match to TRBD1 covers 7 bases. V lost 6 bases and J lost 7; bases outside the gene matches: 9. The CDR3 loop spans 15 amino acids. CDR1 is MNHEY, CDR2 SVGAGI, per germline. The CDR3 DNA is TGTGCCAGCAGGACAGGGCTTCTTAGCAATTCACCCCTCCACTTT. Its protein product is CASRTGLLSNSPLHF.

The rearrangement links TRBV5-4 to TRBJ1-2; D unclear. Germline-derived CDR1 and CDR2 are SGHNT and YYREEE (reference sequence). This CDR3 comprises 13 residues. Trimming cost V 0 bases and J 10 bases, with 13 bases left between them. CDR3 bases: TGTGCCAGCAGCTTGGACATGAGCGCGCCCTACACCTTC. It yields the protein CASSLDMSAPYTF.

The V and J genes are TRBV14 and TRBJ2-3, with a tentative D call TRBD2 (6 bases). V was trimmed by 2 bases and J by 6 bases, leaving 27 bases between them. The germline CDR1 and CDR2 sequences are SGHDN and FVKESK. CDR3 length: 19 amino acids. CDR3 sequence (DNA): TGTGCCAGCAGCCAACCCCAAGGCACGAGACTAGGGATATCGGATACGCAGTATTTT. Encoded protein: CASSQPQGTRLGISDTQYF.

The rearrangement uses TRBV11-2 and TRBJ2-4; no clear D. Per germline, CDR1 SGHAT and CDR2 FQNNGV. V lost 4 bases to trimming and J lost 0 bases, with 4 bases between them. The CDR3 is 13 amino acids. The CDR3 reads CASSSVAKNIQYF. As DNA, the CDR3 is TGTGCCAGCAGCTCGGTAGCCAAAAACATTCAGTACTTC.

The genes are TRBV6-5 and TRBJ2-5, with D perhaps TRBD1 (5 bases). This CDR3 comprises 13 residues. The V end was cut by 5 bases, the J end by 1 base, with 8 bases between. Germline CDR1 is MNHEY and CDR2 is SVGAGI. The CDR3 DNA reads TGTGCCAGCAGTACAGGTCCCCAAGAGACCCAGTACTTC. This translates into CASSTGPQETQYF.

The table lists this clone with a count of one. The chain links TRBV19 to TRBJ2-7; tentatively, D is TRBD2 (6 bases). Germline V gives CDR1 LNHDA, CDR2 SQIVND (reference sequence). The CDR3 runs to 13 residues. With 4 bases removed from V and 7 bases from J, the gap between germline ends came to 14 bases. The CDR3 bases are TGTGCCAGTAGTAGCCGGGAGATAAGGGAGCAGTACTTC. Protein: CASSSREIREQYF.

This CDR3 reads CASSRTGYEQYF. For the CDR3, the DNA is TGTGCCAGCAGCCGGACAGGCTACGAGCAGTACTTC. V is TRBV12-3 or TRBV12-4 and J is TRBJ2-7, with TRBD1 matching 7 bases. The CDR3 runs 12 residues. V shed 6 bases, J shed 3 bases, and the junction held 2 bases outside the gene matches.

This clone was detected only once. The CDR3: CASTPGTVNTGELFF. CDR3 coding DNA: TGTGCCAGCACCCCCGGGACAGTAAACACCGGGGAGCTGTTTTTT. This sequence joins TRBV7-2 and TRBJ2-2, with 7 positions matching TRBD1. The V gene's germline CDR1 is SGHTA and CDR2 FQGNSA. The CDR3 contains 15 residues. Trimming took 7 bases from V and 2 from J; bases not matched to a gene: 7.

The chain is built from TRBV6-2 or TRBV6-3 and TRBJ2-2, with D tentatively TRBD2 (5 bases). The length of the CDR3 is 14 residues. In germline, CDR1 is MNHEY, CDR2 SVGEGT. V gave up 0 bases and J gave up 4 bases, with 6 bases separating them. For the CDR3, the DNA is TGTGCCAGCAGTTACTCGAGCGGCACCGGGGAGCTGTTTTTT. Translated, it gives CASSYSSGTGELFF.

The V and J genes are TRBV7-8 and TRBJ2-7; 11 bases are a match to TRBD2. Germline lookup yields CDR1 SGHVS and CDR2 FQNEAQ. CDR3 length: 14 amino acids. The V gene end was trimmed by 3 bases and the J gene end by 4 bases; junction bases not matched to a gene: 2. The CDR3 nucleotides are TGTGCCAGCAGCTTGACTAGCGGGACGTACGAGCAGTACTTC. Translation: CASSLTSGTYEQYF.

The rearrangement uses TRBV4-2 and TRBJ2-5, with 9 bases that match TRBD2. Trimming cost V 3 bases and J 2 bases; bases outside gene matches: 7. This CDR3 spans 16 amino acids. The V gene's germline CDR1 is LGHNA and CDR2 YNFKEQ. The CDR3 DNA sequence: TGTGCCAGCAGCCAGCTCACGAGCGGGGGGCAAGAGACCCAGTACTTC. It specifies CASSQLTSGGQETQYF.

The V and J genes are TRBV7-9 and TRBJ2-3; D is possibly TRBD2 (6 bases). This CDR3 contains 17 residues. The V and J ends lost 3 bases and 2 bases respectively, with 18 bases between them. Germline V gene data show CDR1 as SEHNR and CDR2 as FQNEAQ (reference sequence). CDR3 residues: CASSFVWGLNVTDTQYF. In nucleotides, the CDR3 is TGTGCCAGCAGCTTCGTTTGGGGACTCAATGTCACAGATACGCAGTATTTT. Full variable domain (missing parts from reference TRBV7-9 and TRBJ2-3): DTGVSQNPRHKITKRGQNVTFRCDPISEHNRLYWYRQTLGQGPEFLTYFQNEAQLEKSRLLSDRFSAERPKGSFSTLEIQRTEQGDSAMYLCASSFVWGLNVTDTQYFGPGTRLTVL.

As regards this clone: Different DNA sequences within this sample yield the same CDR3. The chain uses TRBV6-5 and TRBJ2-7; TRBD2 matches 13 bases. The CDR3 covers 15 residues. The germline gives CDR1 MNHEY, CDR2 SVGAGI. The V and J ends lost 6 bases and 3 bases, in that order; junction bases with no gene match: 5. Here the CDR3 reads CASRPGLAGVYEQYF. DNA for the CDR3: TGTGCCAGCAGGCCTGGACTAGCGGGAGTCTACGAGCAGTACTTC.

V is TRBV25-1 and J is TRBJ1-2; TRBD1 aligns across 9 bases. The CDR3 totals 14 residues. Trimming removed 10 bases from V and 7 bases from J; junction bases left unmatched: 13. From germline, CDR1 is MGHDK and CDR2 SYGVNS. The CDR3 DNA reads as TGTGCCAAAACCGGGACAGGGAGAGGTTCTGGCTACACCTTC. Protein sequence: CAKTGTGRGSGYTF.

The V gene is TRBV5-5, the J gene TRBJ1-2; 10 positions match TRBD1. Germline trimming cut 4 bases from V and 0 bases from J; bases unmatched to any gene: 6. Germline V gene data show CDR1 as SGHKS and CDR2 as YYEKEE (reference sequence). This CDR3 has 16 amino acids. CDR3 sequence (DNA): TGTGCCAGCAGCCGGACAGGGGGACTAACTAACTATGGCTACACCTTC. Its translation: CASSRTGGLTNYGYTF.

J is TRBJ1-3 and V is TRBV15, with D unresolved. CDR3 length: 17 residues. Germline V gene sequence: CDR1 LNHNV, CDR2 YYDKDF (reference sequence). V was trimmed by 5 bases and J by 2 bases, leaving 19 bases between them. CDR3 region: CATSYEVLGGAGNTIYF. The CDR3 nucleotides read TGTGCCACCAGCTATGAGGTTTTAGGAGGCGCTGGAAACACCATATATTTT. Combining the CDR3 with reference TRBV15 and TRBJ1-3 gives the whole variable domain DAMVIQNPRYQVTQFGKPVTLSCSQTLNHNVMYWYQQKSSQAPKLLFHYYDKDFNNEADTPDNFQSRRPNTSFCFLDIRSPGLGDTAMYLCATSYEVLGGAGNTIYFGEGSWLTVV.